This TCR beta chain was obtained from a study of response to subunit inactivated influenza vaccine (dated by TCRdb to between 2018 and 2020). In the study overall: Deep quantitative T cell receptor repertoire profiling was used in the study to track responses to a trivalent subunit inactivated influenza vaccine.

Library method: RT-PCR. The reads were generated on an Illumina HiSeq 2500. The public reads were reanalyzed by TCRdb: fastp trimming at Q25, MiXCR alignment, in-frame beta chains only. CDR3 protein duplicates are merged, each entry listing the most common genes and DNA. The sample yields hundreds of thousands of distinct CDR3 sequences; about 18% were counted once. Approximately 11% of the sample lies in the top ten. In its sample, this clonotype was seen a few times. The antigen it binds to is not known. No base qualities exist here, and no much larger clone lies one base off it. V drops 4 bases and J drops 6 bases, leaving 14 bases in between. According to the germline V gene, CDR1 reads SGHTA and CDR2 reads FQGNSA. Spanning cysteine to phenylalanine, the CDR3 consists of 14 amino acids. The DNA shown is the 42-base CDR3, in frame from base 1. The paper's findings and limits, for the study overall: It was suggested by the authors that each seasonal influenza vaccination may recruit only a limited number of new T cells.

The chain couples TRBV7-2 to TRBJ2-3; TRBD1 is perhaps the D gene, given 6 matching bases. The material sequenced was PBMCs from blood, taken roughly 5 days after vaccination. The sequence was collected from a man aged 45 to 65 who received an inactivated influenza vaccine. Donor details come from another sample of the same person, matched by shared clones. The nucleotides read TGTGCCAGCAGCTCACCGGGGCAGGGGGATACGCAGTATTTT. It encodes CASSSPGQGDTQYF.